The sample holds a few counts of the clone carrying this TCR beta chain. Antigen: not known. The sample originates from a study of beta chain features in type 1 diabetes. Whole-study findings and limits: TCRB CDR3 length was moderately but significantly reduced in all four CD4+ subsets of Type 1 diabetes patients. Here, the possible influence of HLA type (on TCRB rearrangement) remained unresolved.

cDNA synthesis used the whole RNA isolate, giving expressed TCRB sequences. Clones were sequenced by immunoSEQ multiplex PCR, and TCRdb holds only the in-frame ones, with some missing. The table has approximately 260,000 clones, approximately 25% seen once. Germline V lookup: CDR1 SQVTM, CDR2 ANQGSEA. This CDR3 comprises 11 residues. Trimming took off 5 bases at V and 5 bases at J, with 9 bases between the two ends. Based on CD45RO/CCR7/CD25/CD127/CD95/CD27, CD4+ regulatory, stem cell-like memory, naive and central memory cells were sorted. V gene TRBV29-1 combines with J gene TRBJ1-1; D is unresolved. The clonotype comes from a woman in her twenties or thirties with type 1 diabetes. Sequencing used naive CD4+ T cells from blood. The CDR3 loop is CSVRAGTEAFF. DNA of the CDR3: TGCAGCGTTCGAGCGGGGACTGAAGCTTTCTTT.